A selection of T cell receptor beta chains follows, all from one sample in a study of OX40 agonist ivuxolimab in advanced cancers. The protocol was immunoSEQ multiplex PCR, while the TCRdb copy is restricted to in-frame clones and leaves out a portion. Of 60,000 or so clones in the sample, around 90% were seen once. Specimen: CD4+ or CD8+ T cells sorted from blood, collected in a trial of the OX40 agonist ivuxolimab. Source of these receptors: an adult with an advanced solid tumor such as melanoma, head and neck, liver or kidney cancer. Both conserved end residues are part of each CDR3. D genes are given only for firm matches. Clone size is shown for a subset of rows, as once, few, many or a class of expanded clone.

>.|TRBV10-3|TRBJ1-5|.
TGTGCCATCAGTGGAAGCCCTCAAATCGAAGCCCAGCATTTT
CAISGSPQIEAQHF
>few|TRBV29-1|TRBJ2-2|.
TGCAGCGTTGCCCGAGCCACCGGGGAGCTGTTTTTT
CSVARATGELFF
>.|TRBV6-6|TRBJ1-6|.
TGTGCCATCTGCGGGGGTCCTAATTCACCCCTCCACTTT
CAICGGPNSPLHF
>.|TRBV7-7|TRBJ2-3|.
TGTGCTAGCAGCTTATCCCCCTCTAGCACAGATACGCAGTATTTT
CASSLSPSSTDTQYF
>.|TRBV27|TRBJ2-2|.
TGTGCCAGCAGTTCTCGTAGGCGGGCCGGGGAGCTGTTTTTT
CASSSRRRAGELFF
>.|TRBV15|TRBJ2-7|.
TGTGCCACCAGCAGAGATATAGTTAGCGAGCAGTACTTC
CATSRDIVSEQYF
>.|TRBV6-1|TRBJ1-2|.
TGTGCCACCGCCCATGACAGTCGCTATGGCTACACCTTC
CATAHDSRYGYTF
>.|TRBV6-5|TRBJ1-1|TRBD1
TGTGCCAGCAGGGAAAGCAACAGGGGGCTAGGAGCTTTCTTT
CASRESNRGLGAFF
>.|TRBV19|TRBJ2-5|.
TGTGCCAGTAGTATCTCGGCTAGCAGACAAGAGACCCAGTACTTC
CASSISASRQETQYF
>.|TRBV27|TRBJ2-1|TRBD2
TGTGCCAGCGGCGGCGGGGTAGCGGGGAACAATGAGCAGTTCTTC
CASGGGVAGNNEQFF
>.|TRBV5-1|TRBJ1-3|TRBD1
TGCGCCAGCAGCTCACAGGGGCTTGGAAACACCATATATTTT
CASSSQGLGNTIYF
>once|TRBV5-1|TRBJ2-5|TRBD1
TGCGCCAGCAGCTTGGCCTTGACAGGGCGTGGGGAGACCCAGTACTTC
CASSLALTGRGETQYF
>.|TRBV5-6|TRBJ1-3|.
TGTGCCAGCAGCCCCCTTTCCGGCCCTGGAAACACCATATATTTT
CASSPLSGPGNTIYF
>.|TRBV2|TRBJ2-7|.
TGTGCCAGCAGTGAAGAGGCCGGTGTTTCCGAGCAGTACTTC
CASSEEAGVSEQYF
>.|TRBV9|TRBJ1-2|.
TGTGCCAGCAGCCCTAGAGGGACCACGTCGGGCTACACCTTC
CASSPRGTTSGYTF
>.|TRBV28|TRBJ2-7|TRBD1
TGTGCCAGCAGGAGGACAGGGGACTCCTACGAGCAGTACTTC
CASRRTGDSYEQYF
>few|TRBV18|TRBJ2-7|.
TGTGCCAGCTCACCAGGGTCCTACGAGCAGTACTTC
CASSPGSYEQYF
>.|TRBV5-6|TRBJ1-3|.
TGTGCCAGCAGCTTGGAGGGTTCCGCCTCTGGAAACACCATATATTTT
CASSLEGSASGNTIYF
>.|TRBV5-1|TRBJ2-5|.
TGCGCCAGCAGCTTGGGCGGAGGGCGGGAGACCCAGTACTTC
CASSLGGGRETQYF
>.|TRBV30|TRBJ2-2|.
TGTGCCCGGAGGGGGGGGAACACCGGGGAGCTGTTTTTT
CARRGGNTGELFF
>.|TRBV5-5|TRBJ1-2|TRBD1
TGTGCCAGCAGCTTGAGGGGGCAGGGCTACACCTTC
CASSLRGQGYTF
>.|TRBV7-2|TRBJ2-2|.
TGTGCCAGCAGCTTAGTAGGAGGCCCGAACACCGGGGAGCTGTTTTTT
CASSLVGGPNTGELFF
>once|TRBV30|TRBJ2-3|TRBD2
TGTGCCTGGAGTCCTAGCGGGACAGATACGCAGTATTTT
CAWSPSGTDTQYF
>.|TRBV18|TRBJ2-7|.
TGTGCCAGCTCGCCACTCGAAAGGGGCGAGCAGTACTTC
CASSPLERGEQYF
>.|TRBV30|TRBJ2-5|TRBD2
TGTGCCTGGAGTTCCGGGACTAGCGTCGAAGAGACCCAGTACTTC
CAWSSGTSVEETQYF
>.|TRBV19|TRBJ1-5|.
TGTGCCAGTAGTACCTTCCGAGGGGGGGATCAGCCCCAGCATTTT
CASSTFRGGDQPQHF